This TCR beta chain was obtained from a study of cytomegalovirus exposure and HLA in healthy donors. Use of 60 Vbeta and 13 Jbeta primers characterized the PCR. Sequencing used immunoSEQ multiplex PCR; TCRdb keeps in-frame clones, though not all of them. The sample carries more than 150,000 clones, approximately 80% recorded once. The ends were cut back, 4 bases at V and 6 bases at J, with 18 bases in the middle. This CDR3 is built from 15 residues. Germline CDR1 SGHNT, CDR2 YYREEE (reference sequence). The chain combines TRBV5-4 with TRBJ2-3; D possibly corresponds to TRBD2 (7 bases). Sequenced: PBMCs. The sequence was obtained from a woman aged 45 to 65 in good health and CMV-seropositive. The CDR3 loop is CASSPGGGGSDTQYF. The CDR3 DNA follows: TGTGCCAGCAGCCCAGGAGGGGGGGGGAGTGATACGCAGTATTTT. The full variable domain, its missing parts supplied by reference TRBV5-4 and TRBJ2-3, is ETGVTQSPTHLIKTRGQQVTLRCSSQSGHNTVSWYQQALGQGPQFIFQYYREEENGRGNFPPRFSGLQFPNYSSELNVNALELDDSALYLCASSPGGGGSDTQYFGPGTRLTVL.